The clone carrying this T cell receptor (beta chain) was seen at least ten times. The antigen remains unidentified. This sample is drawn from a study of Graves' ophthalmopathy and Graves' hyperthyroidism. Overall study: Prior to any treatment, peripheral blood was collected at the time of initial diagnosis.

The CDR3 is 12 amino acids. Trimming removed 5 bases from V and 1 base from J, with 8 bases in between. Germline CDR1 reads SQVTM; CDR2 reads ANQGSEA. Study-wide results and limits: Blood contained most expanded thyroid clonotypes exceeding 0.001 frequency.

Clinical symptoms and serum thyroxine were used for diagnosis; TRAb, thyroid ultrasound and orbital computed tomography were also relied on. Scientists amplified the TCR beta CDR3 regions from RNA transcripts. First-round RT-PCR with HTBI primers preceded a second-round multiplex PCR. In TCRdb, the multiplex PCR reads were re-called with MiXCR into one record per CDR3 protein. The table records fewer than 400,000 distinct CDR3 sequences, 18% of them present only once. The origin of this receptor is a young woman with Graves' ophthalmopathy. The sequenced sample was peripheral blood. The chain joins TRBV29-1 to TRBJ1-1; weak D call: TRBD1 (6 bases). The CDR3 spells CSVRGPNTEAFF. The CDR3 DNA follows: TGCAGCGTTCGGGGGCCGAACACTGAAGCTTTCTTT.